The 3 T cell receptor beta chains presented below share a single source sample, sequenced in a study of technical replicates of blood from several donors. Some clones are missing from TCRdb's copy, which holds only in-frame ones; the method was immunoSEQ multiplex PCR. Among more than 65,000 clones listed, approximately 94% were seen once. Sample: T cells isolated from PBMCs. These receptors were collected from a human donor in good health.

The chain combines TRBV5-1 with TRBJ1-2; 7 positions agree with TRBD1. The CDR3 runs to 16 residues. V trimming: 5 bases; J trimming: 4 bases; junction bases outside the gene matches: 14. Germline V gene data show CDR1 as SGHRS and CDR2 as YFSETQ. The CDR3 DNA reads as TGCGCCAGCAGTTCCAACACAGGGGTCTCTACCTATGGCTACACCTTC. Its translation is CASSSNTGVSTYGYTF.

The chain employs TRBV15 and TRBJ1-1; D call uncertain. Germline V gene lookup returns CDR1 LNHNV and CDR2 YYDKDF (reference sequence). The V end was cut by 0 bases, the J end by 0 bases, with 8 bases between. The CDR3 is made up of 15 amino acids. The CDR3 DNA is TGTGCCACCAGCAGAGATAGGAGCATGAACACTGAAGCTTTCTTT. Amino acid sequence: CATSRDRSMNTEAFF.

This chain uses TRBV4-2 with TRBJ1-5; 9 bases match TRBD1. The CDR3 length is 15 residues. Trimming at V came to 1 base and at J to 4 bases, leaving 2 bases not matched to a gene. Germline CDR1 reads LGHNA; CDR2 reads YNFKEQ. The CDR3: CASSQGDRVNQPQHF. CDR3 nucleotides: TGTGCCAGCAGCCAAGGGGACAGGGTAAATCAGCCCCAGCATTTT.